The 10 T cell receptor beta chains below all came from one sample that was sequenced in a study of T cell changes during pregnancy in multiple sclerosis. Some clones are missing from TCRdb's copy, which holds only in-frame ones; the method was immunoSEQ multiplex PCR. The table records about 33,000 clones, 90% to 95% of them present only once. Sequencing was performed on CD4+ T cells from peripheral blood mononuclear cells, taken in the third trimester of pregnancy. The origin of the receptors is a female donor in good health, enrolled as a control in a pregnancy study.

This clone was detected only once. This rearrangement joins TRBV6-5 to TRBJ2-1, with 7 bases lining up with TRBD2. The CDR3 totals 15 residues. J gave up 4 bases and V 6 bases, and 9 bases lay outside the gene matches. CDR1 and CDR2 from the germline V gene are MNHEY and SVGAGI. CDR3 sequence: CASSDSLGGYNEQFF. CDR3 DNA: TGTGCCAGCAGCGACTCCCTGGGGGGGTACAATGAGCAGTTCTTC.

This clone was observed a single time. V gene TRBV4-2 combines with J gene TRBJ2-4, with 9 bases that match TRBD2. The V gene's germline CDR1 is LGHNA and CDR2 YNFKEQ. J lost 6 bases, V lost 6 bases, and 12 bases had no gene match. The CDR3 totals 16 residues. In DNA form, the CDR3 reads TGTGCCAGCAGAGGAGCGGGAGGTGGGCTCGGAAACATTCAGTACTTC. Amino acids: CASRGAGGGLGNIQYF.

This clone was found a few times. The rearrangement uses TRBV28 and TRBJ1-2; D is perhaps TRBD1 (5 bases). Trimming removed 8 bases at V and 3 bases at J, with 19 bases between. Germline assignment: CDR1 MDHEN and CDR2 SYDVKM. This CDR3 has 15 amino acids. The CDR3 sequence is CASYRDSRLYYGYTF. In DNA, the CDR3 is TGTGCCAGCTACCGGGACTCCCGATTGTACTATGGCTACACCTTC.

This clone appeared a few times. This sequence joins TRBV7-2 and TRBJ1-6; a possible D gene is TRBD1 (5 bases). The CDR3 loop spans 18 amino acids. The germline V and J ends were trimmed by 1 base and 10 bases, with 23 bases remaining between them. Per germline, CDR1 SGHTA and CDR2 FQGNSA. CDR3 amino acids: CASSLGGSSGTMVSPLHF. DNA of the CDR3: TGTGCCAGCAGCTTAGGGGGTTCTTCCGGGACTATGGTATCACCCCTCCACTTT.

CDR3 sequence: CASSFGQREIVGVFDNEQFF. In nucleotides, the CDR3 is TGTGCCAGCAGTTTTGGCCAGCGGGAGATTGTAGGGGTGTTTGACAATGAGCAGTTCTTC. The rearrangement uses TRBV28 and TRBJ2-1, with 8 bases aligning to TRBD2. The ends lost 3 bases at V and 5 bases at J; junction bases unmatched: 21. This CDR3 spans 20 amino acids. The germline V gene has CDR1 MDHEN and CDR2 SYDVKM.

V gene TRBV7-3 combines with J gene TRBJ2-1; 11 positions match TRBD2. V lost 1 base to trimming and J lost 0 bases; unmatched junction nucleotides: 11. Germline lookup yields CDR1 SGHTA and CDR2 FQGTGA. This CDR3 is built from 20 residues. In nucleotides, the CDR3 is TGTGCCAGCAGCTTAAACCCCGGGCTAGCGGGAGGCCTCTCCTACAATGAGCAGTTCTTC. As protein: CASSLNPGLAGGLSYNEQFF.

CDR3 sequence reads: CASSTDRGGYGYTF. Written as DNA, the CDR3 is TGTGCCAGCAGCACGGACAGGGGAGGCTATGGCTACACCTTC. The chain recombines TRBV5-4 with TRBJ1-2; 9 nucleotides agree with TRBD1. This CDR3 has 14 residues. Germline lookup yields CDR1 SGHNT and CDR2 YYREEE (reference sequence). Trimming took 4 bases from V and 4 from J; bases not matched to a gene: 5. Drawing the rest from reference TRBV5-4 and TRBJ1-2, the complete variable domain is ETGVTQSPTHLIKTRGQQVTLRCSSQSGHNTVSWYQQALGQGPQFIFQYYREEENGRGNFPPRFSGLQFPNYSSELNVNALELDDSALYLCASSTDRGGYGYTFGSGTRLTVV.

This clone was recorded once. The chain joins TRBV6-1 to TRBJ1-5; D possibly corresponds to TRBD1 (6 bases). The V end lost 0 bases, the J end lost 0 bases, and 12 bases lay between the germline ends. The CDR3 contains 17 residues. Germline lookup yields CDR1 MNHNS and CDR2 SASEGT. The CDR3 bases are TGTGCCAGCAGTGAAGCGGGGGGGGCGTATAGCAATCAGCCCCAGCATTTT. It translates to CASSEAGGAYSNQPQHF.

This chain connects TRBV7-9 to TRBJ1-2; D is perhaps TRBD1 (6 bases). Trimming left V 5 bases short and J 5 bases short, with 12 bases between. CDR1 is SEHNR and CDR2 is FQNEAQ in the germline V gene (reference sequence). This CDR3 has 13 residues. The CDR3 region is CASSQRGAYGYTF. The CDR3 DNA reads as TGTGCCAGCAGCCAACGGGGGGCTTATGGCTACACCTTC. The full variable domain, its missing parts supplied by reference TRBV7-9 and TRBJ1-2, is DTGVSQNPRHKITKRGQNVTFRCDPISEHNRLYWYRQTLGQGPEFLTYFQNEAQLEKSRLLSDRFSAERPKGSFSTLEIQRTEQGDSAMYLCASSQRGAYGYTFGSGTRLTVV.

The rearrangement links TRBV7-3 to TRBJ2-3, with 11 bases matching TRBD2. The germline CDR1 and CDR2 sequences are SGHTA and FQGTGA. The CDR3 length is 15 residues. V lost 2 bases and J lost 5; bases outside the gene matches: 3. CDR3 loop: CASSLPTSGIDTQYF. The CDR3 coding sequence is TGTGCCAGCAGCTTACCGACTAGCGGGATAGATACGCAGTATTTT.